This TCR beta chain was captured in a study of blood T cell repertoires in COVID-19. Study at large: From the United States, Italy and Spain came samples of acute and convalescent COVID-19. PBMCs, B-cell-depleted T cells, or T cells provided the cDNA or gDNA that made up the material.

In the study's own analysis: Reference gene primer amplification gave nucleated cell count estimates. Assay: immunoSEQ multiplex PCR; the TCRdb copy retains only in-frame clones and omits some. The DNA gave D and trimming, while V, J and clone size come from that table. The profile shows under 250,000 clones, roughly four fifths of them singletons. The CDR3 extends over 17 amino acids. The germline V gene has CDR1 SEHNR and CDR2 FQNEAQ (reference sequence). V was clipped by 2 bases and J by 4 bases; unmatched bases: 10. This clonotype originated in a woman in her sixties or seventies with acute or convalescent COVID-19. This chain uses TRBV7-9 with TRBJ1-3, with 8 bases that match TRBD1. Sequencing input: peripheral blood. This CDR3 is CASSLTARGLGGNTIYF. The CDR3 bases are TGTGCCAGCAGCTTAACGGCCAGGGGGCTAGGAGGAAACACCATATATTTT.